This T cell receptor beta chain is drawn from a study of OX40 agonist ivuxolimab in advanced cancers. Broadly, across the study: The costimulatory receptor OX40 (CD134) was targeted by ivuxolimab, a fully human IgG2 agonistic monoclonal antibody. Intravenous ivuxolimab was administered to patients every 2 weeks at six dose levels: 0.01, 0.1, 0.3, 1.5, 3 and 10 mg/kg. Partial responses occurred in three dose-escalation patients, of whom one had hepatocellular carcinoma and two had cutaneous melanoma. Among the approximately 50 dose-escalation patients, roughly 20 had hepatocellular carcinoma, approximately 15 melanoma, 9 renal cell carcinoma and 9 head and neck cancer. The paper reports the monotherapy dose-escalation portion (N = 52 patients) of the phase I ivuxolimab trial. The point of sequencing TCRbeta in the periphery was to test whether ivuxolimab changed TCR sequence diversity and drove clonal T-cell expansion. Prior anti-PD-1, anti-PD-L1 or anti-CTLA-4 therapy was permitted, and checkpoint inhibitors had been received by about 44% of dose-escalation patients. In the dose-escalation cohort, around four fifths of patients were male, and the mean age was roughly 60 years with a range of roughly 20 to 80.

Patients with autoimmune disease history or receiving systemic immunosuppression were excluded from the trial. Peripheral blood for TCR sequencing was drawn from every dose cohort at baseline, at cycle 4 day 1 and at cycle 7 day 1. The samples were drawn from a first-in-human, open-label, multicenter phase I dose-escalation trial of ivuxolimab. Adults with locally advanced or metastatic melanoma, renal cell carcinoma, hepatocellular carcinoma or head and neck squamous cell carcinoma were enrolled in the trial. CD4+ and CD8+ T cells were sorted separately from peripheral blood before TCR sequencing. For sequencing of the TCRbeta CDR3 region, genomic DNA was extracted from the sorted cells. TCRbeta CDR3 regions were sequenced using the immunoSEQ Assay. The immuneACCESS repertoire file appears here via TCRdb, limited to in-frame rearrangements. These files lack a portion of the clones; in checked studies, under half of the deficit traces to unresolved V genes, and the cause of the others is not known. The sample table contains approximately 91,000 clones; only one count was recorded for around 85% of them. The top ten clones comprise less than 2% of the sample.

This clone has more than one count but fewer than ten. The antigen this receptor binds is unknown. No much larger clonotype is one base removed from it; base qualities were not supplied. Study-wide conclusions, independent of this receptor: After ivuxolimab, expanded clones were on average more numerous among CD8+ T cells than among CD4+ T cells. Low levels of normalized T-cell clonal expansion were also seen in some nonresponding patients. In the 0.1-3.0 mg/kg groups, partial responders had among the lowest normalized peripheral clonal expansion, particularly in CD8+ T cells. Antigen specificity was not determined for the clonally expanded peripheral T cells. Clonal expansion of both CD4+ and CD8+ blood T cells was observed from baseline to week 6 at doses 0.1 to 3.0 mg/kg.

CDR1 and CDR2, looked up from the germline V gene, are SNHLY and FYNNEI. V trim: 2 bases; J trim: 6 bases; unmatched bases: 7. From the cysteine through the phenylalanine, the CDR3 covers 15 amino acids. Of all the DNA, just the CDR3 is kept, 45 bases in frame from base 1. This receptor was taken from an adult with an advanced solid tumor such as melanoma, head and neck, liver or kidney cancer. The input for sequencing was CD4+ or CD8+ T cells sorted from blood, taken in a trial of the OX40 agonist ivuxolimab. The sequence links TRBV2 to TRBJ1-5; TRBD1 aligns with 7 central bases. CDR3 loop: CASSERTGGSQPQHF. The bases are TGTGCCAGCAGTGAAAGGACAGGAGGGAGTCAGCCCCAGCATTTT.